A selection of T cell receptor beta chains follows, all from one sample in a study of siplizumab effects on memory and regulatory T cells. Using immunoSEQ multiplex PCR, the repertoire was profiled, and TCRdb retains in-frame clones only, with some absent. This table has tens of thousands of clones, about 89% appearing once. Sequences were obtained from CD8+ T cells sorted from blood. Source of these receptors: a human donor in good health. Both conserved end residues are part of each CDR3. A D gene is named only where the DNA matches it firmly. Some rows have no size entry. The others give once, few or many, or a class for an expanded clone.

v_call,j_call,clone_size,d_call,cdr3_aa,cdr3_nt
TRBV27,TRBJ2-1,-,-,CATSDLYYNEQFF,TGTGCCACCTCGGACCTTTACTACAATGAGCAGTTCTTC
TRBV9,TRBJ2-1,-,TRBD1,CASSASGDRSNEQFF,TGTGCCAGCAGCGCCTCAGGGGACAGGAGCAATGAGCAGTTCTTC
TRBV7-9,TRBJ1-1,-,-,CASSLAGHLNTEAFF,TGTGCCAGCAGCTTAGCCGGTCACTTGAACACTGAAGCTTTCTTT
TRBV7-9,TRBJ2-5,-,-,CASSSWTGQETQYF,TGTGCCAGCAGCTCCTGGACCGGGCAAGAGACCCAGTACTTC
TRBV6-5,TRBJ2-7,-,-,CASSYGPSSYEQYF,TGTGCCAGCAGTTACGGGCCAAGCTCCTACGAGCAGTACTTC
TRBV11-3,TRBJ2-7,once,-,CASSPGYGQTYEQYF,TGTGCCAGCAGCCCCGGGTACGGACAGACCTACGAGCAGTACTTC
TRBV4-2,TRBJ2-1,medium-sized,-,CASSPPGQYLSGSEQFF,TGTGCCAGCAGTCCTCCTGGACAGTACCTCAGTGGAAGTGAGCAGTTCTTC
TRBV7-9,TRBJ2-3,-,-,CASSLGAFTDTQYF,TGTGCCAGCAGCTTAGGAGCCTTCACAGATACGCAGTATTTT
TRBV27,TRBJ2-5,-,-,CASSPAGPETQYF,TGTGCCAGCAGTCCCGCCGGGCCGGAGACCCAGTACTTC
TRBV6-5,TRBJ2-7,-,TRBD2,CASSYLGSGGAEQYF,TGTGCCAGCAGTTACCTGGGGAGCGGGGGAGCAGAGCAGTACTTC
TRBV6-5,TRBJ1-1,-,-,CASSYEGGNTEAFF,TGTGCCAGCAGTTACGAGGGGGGGAACACTGAAGCTTTCTTT
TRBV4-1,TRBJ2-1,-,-,CASSYWTALSSYNEQFF,TGCGCCAGCAGCTATTGGACAGCCTTAAGCTCCTACAATGAGCAGTTCTTC
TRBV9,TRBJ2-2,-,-,CASRPYKENTGELFF,TGTGCCAGCAGACCTTATAAGGAGAACACCGGGGAGCTGTTTTTT
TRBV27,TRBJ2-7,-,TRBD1,CASSWDRANEQYF,TGTGCCAGCAGCTGGGACAGGGCCAACGAGCAGTACTTC
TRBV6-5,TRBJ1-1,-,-,CARHGGVAFF,TGTGCCAGGCACGGGGGAGTAGCTTTCTTT
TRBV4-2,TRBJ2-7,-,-,CASSRGIDLLLNYEQYF,TGTGCCAGCAGCCGGGGGATTGACCTTCTTTTAAACTACGAGCAGTACTTC
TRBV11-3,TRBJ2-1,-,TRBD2,CASSPHSAGGEDYNEQFF,TGTGCCAGCAGCCCACATTCGGCGGGAGGGGAGGACTACAATGAGCAGTTCTTC
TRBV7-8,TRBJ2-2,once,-,CASSPNPRTANTGELFF,TGTGCCAGCAGCCCGAACCCGAGGACAGCGAACACCGGGGAGCTGTTTTTT
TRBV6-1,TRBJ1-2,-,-,CASTTGYYGYTF,TGTGCCAGCACGACGGGTTACTATGGCTACACCTTC
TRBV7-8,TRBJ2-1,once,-,CASSLVSGRSYNEQFF,TGTGCCAGCAGCTTAGTGAGCGGCAGGTCCTACAATGAGCAGTTCTTC
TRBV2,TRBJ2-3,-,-,CASNVGTLSTDTQYF,TGTGCCAGCAATGTAGGTACCCTAAGCACAGATACGCAGTATTTT
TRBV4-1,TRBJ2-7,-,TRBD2,CASSQEWGSSGALEEQYF,TGCGCCAGCAGCCAAGAGTGGGGGTCTAGCGGGGCGTTGGAAGAGCAGTACTTC
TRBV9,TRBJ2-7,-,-,CASSPQRGSRDEQYF,TGTGCCAGCAGCCCGCAAAGGGGGAGTAGGGACGAGCAGTACTTC
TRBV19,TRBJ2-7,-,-,CASRQVGGGDSYEQYF,TGTGCCAGTAGACAGGTAGGGGGTGGGGACTCCTACGAGCAGTACTTC
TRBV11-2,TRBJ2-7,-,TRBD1,CASTWTGGTYEQYF,TGTGCCAGCACCTGGACAGGGGGGACGTACGAGCAGTACTTC
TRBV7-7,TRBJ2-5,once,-,CASSLGGPKETQYF,TGTGCCAGCAGCTTAGGGGGGCCGAAAGAGACCCAGTACTTC